This TCR beta chain is from a study of blood T cell repertoires in COVID-19. Study details: The United States, Italy and Spain provided the acute and convalescent COVID-19 samples. T cells, B-cell-depleted T cells, or PBMCs supplied cDNA or gDNA.

As processed by the authors: Estimates of nucleated cell counts were drawn from the amplification of reference gene primers. TCRdb keeps only in-frame clones here, not all; method: immunoSEQ multiplex PCR. The V and J calls and clone size come from that table; D and trimming were worked out from the DNA. The table records about 410,000 clones, approximately 89% of them present only once. Patients at the Seattle site were enrolled during active infection and followed longitudinally. Trimming left V 4 bases short and J 7 bases short, with 16 bases between. The germline V gene has CDR1 LGHDT and CDR2 YNNKEL (reference sequence). The CDR3 has 14 residues.

Material: peripheral blood. The chain links TRBV3-1 (or the pseudogene TRBV3-2) to TRBJ1-2; no definite D call. The clonotype originates from a woman between 40 and 55 years old with COVID-19, enrolled during active disease. This chain's CDR3 is CASSPPAAGGGYTF. The DNA for the CDR3 is TGTGCCAGCAGCCCCCCAGCGGCGGGAGGTGGCTACACCTTC.